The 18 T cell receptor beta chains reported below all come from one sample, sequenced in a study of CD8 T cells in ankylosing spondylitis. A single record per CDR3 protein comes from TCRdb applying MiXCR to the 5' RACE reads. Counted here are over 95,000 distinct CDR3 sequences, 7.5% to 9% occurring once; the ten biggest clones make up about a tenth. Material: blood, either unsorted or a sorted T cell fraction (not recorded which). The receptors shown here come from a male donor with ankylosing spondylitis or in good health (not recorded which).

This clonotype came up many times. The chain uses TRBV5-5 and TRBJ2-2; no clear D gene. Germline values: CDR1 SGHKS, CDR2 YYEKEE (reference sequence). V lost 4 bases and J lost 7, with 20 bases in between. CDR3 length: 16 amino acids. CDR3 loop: CASSPGTAAPHGELFF. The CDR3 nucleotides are TGTGCCAGCAGCCCTGGAACGGCAGCCCCCCACGGGGAGCTGTTTTTT. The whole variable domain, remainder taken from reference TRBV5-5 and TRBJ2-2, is DAGVTQSPTHLIKTRGQQVTLRCSPISGHKSVSWYQQVLGQGPQFIFQYYEKEERGRGNFPDRFSARQFPNYSSELNVNALLLGDSALYLCASSPGTAAPHGELFFGEGSRLTVL.

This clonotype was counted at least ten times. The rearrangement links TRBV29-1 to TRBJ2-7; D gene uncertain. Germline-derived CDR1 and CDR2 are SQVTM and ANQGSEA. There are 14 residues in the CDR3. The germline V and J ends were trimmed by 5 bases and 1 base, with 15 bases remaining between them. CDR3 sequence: CSVMLTSVSYEQYF. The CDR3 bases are TGCAGCGTTATGTTGACTTCTGTATCCTACGAGCAGTACTTC.

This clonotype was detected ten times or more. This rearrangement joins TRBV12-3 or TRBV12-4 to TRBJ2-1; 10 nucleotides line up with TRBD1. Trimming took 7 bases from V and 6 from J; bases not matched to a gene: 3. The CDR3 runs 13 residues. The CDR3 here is CASTRTGGNEQFF. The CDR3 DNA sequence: TGTGCCAGCACTCGGACAGGGGGCAATGAGCAGTTCTTC.

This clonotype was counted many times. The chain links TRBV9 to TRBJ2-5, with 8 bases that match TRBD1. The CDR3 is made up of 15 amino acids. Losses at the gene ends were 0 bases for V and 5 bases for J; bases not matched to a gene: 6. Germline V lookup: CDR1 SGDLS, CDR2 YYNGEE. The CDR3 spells CASSVGTGGKETQYF. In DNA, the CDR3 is TGTGCCAGCAGCGTAGGTACAGGGGGGAAGGAGACCCAGTACTTC.

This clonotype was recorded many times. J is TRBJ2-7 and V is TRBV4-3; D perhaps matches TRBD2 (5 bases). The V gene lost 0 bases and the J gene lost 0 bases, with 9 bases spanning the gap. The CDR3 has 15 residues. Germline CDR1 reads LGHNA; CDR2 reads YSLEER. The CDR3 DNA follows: TGCGCCAGCAGCCAAGATACGGGATCCTCCTACGAGCAGTACTTC. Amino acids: CASSQDTGSSYEQYF.

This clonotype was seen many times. The chain's CDR3 is CASSYSTLAGRDTQYF. CDR3 in DNA: TGTGCCAGCAGTTACTCGACGCTAGCGGGGCGAGATACGCAGTATTTT. This chain links TRBV6-5 with TRBJ2-3; 9 bases are a match to TRBD2. The germline gives CDR1 MNHEY, CDR2 SVGAGI. V lost 0 bases to trimming and J lost 5 bases; unmatched junction nucleotides: 6. This CDR3 has 16 residues.

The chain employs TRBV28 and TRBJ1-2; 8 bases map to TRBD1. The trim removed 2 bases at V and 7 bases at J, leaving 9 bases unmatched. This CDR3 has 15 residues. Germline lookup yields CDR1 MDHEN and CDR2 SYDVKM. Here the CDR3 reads CASSLPRQGQGGYTF. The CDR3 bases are TGTGCCAGCAGTTTACCGAGACAGGGGCAGGGTGGCTACACCTTC.

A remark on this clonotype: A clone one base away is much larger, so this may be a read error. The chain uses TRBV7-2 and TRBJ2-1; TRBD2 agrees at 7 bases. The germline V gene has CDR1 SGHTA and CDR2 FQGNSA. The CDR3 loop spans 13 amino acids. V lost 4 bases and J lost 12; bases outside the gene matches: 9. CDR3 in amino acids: CASSWSSGRGQFF. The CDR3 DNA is TGTGCCAGCAGCTGGTCTAGCGGCCGCGGGCAGTTCTTC.

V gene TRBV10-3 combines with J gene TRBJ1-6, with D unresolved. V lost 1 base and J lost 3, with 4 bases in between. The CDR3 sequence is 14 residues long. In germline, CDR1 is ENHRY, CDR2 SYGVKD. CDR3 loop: CAISELNYNSPLHF. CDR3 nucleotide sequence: TGTGCCATCAGTGAGTTGAACTATAATTCACCCCTCCACTTT.

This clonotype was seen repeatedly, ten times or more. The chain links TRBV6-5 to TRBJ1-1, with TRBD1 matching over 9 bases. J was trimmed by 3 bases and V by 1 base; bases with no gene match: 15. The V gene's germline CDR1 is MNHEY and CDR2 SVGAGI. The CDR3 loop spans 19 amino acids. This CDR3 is CASSYLTGTGLRLDTEAFF. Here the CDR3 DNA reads TGTGCCAGCAGTTACTTAACCGGGACAGGGCTAAGATTGGACACTGAAGCTTTCTTT.

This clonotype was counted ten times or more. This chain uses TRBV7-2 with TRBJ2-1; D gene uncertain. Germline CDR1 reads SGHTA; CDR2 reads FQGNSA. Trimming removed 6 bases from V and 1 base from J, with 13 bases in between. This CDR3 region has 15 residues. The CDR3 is CASSRWPVSYNEQFF. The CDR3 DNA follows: TGTGCCAGCAGTAGATGGCCCGTTTCCTACAATGAGCAGTTCTTC.

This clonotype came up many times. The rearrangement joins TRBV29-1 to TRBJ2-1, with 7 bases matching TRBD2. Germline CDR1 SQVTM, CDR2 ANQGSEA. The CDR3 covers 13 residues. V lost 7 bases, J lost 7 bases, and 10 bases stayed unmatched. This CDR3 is CSERGGEVNEQFF. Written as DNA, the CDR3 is TGCAGCGAGCGGGGAGGGGAGGTGAATGAGCAGTTCTTC.

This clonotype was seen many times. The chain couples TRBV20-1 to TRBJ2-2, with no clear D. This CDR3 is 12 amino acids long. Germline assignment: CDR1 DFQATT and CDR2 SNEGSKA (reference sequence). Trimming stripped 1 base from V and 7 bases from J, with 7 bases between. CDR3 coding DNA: TGCAGTGCTAGAGCGGAATTCGGGGAGCTGTTTTTT. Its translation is CSARAEFGELFF.

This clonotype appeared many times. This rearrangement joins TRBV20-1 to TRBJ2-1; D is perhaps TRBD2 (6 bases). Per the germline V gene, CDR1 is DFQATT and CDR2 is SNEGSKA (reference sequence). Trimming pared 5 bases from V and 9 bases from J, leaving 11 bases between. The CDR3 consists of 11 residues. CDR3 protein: CSARLGGEQFF. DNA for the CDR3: TGCAGTGCTCGCTTGGGGGGTGAGCAGTTCTTC.

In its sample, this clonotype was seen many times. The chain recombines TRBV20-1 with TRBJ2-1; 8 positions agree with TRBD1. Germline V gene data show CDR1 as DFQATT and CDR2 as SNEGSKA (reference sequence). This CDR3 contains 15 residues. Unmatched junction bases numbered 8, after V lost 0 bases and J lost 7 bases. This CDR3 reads CSARDTTGAPNEQFF. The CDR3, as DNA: TGCAGTGCTAGAGATACGACAGGGGCACCTAATGAGCAGTTCTTC.

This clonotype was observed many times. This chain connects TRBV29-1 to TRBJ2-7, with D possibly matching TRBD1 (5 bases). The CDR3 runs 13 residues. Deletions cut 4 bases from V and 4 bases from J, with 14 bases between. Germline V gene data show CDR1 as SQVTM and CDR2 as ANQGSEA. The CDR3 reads CSVVIPGRYEQYF. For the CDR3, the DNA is TGCAGCGTTGTGATCCCAGGGCGGTACGAGCAGTACTTC.

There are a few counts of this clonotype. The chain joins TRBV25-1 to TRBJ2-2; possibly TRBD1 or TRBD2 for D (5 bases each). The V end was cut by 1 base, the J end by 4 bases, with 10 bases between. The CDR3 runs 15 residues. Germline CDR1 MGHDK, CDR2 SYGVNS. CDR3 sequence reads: CASSELRGATGELFF. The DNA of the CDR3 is TGTGCCAGCAGTGAATTGAGAGGGGCCACCGGGGAGCTGTTTTTT. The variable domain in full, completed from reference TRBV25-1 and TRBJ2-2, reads EADIYQTPRYLVIGTGKKITLECSQTMGHDKMYWYQQDPGMELHLIHYSYGVNSTEKGDLSSESTVSRIRTEHFPLTLESARPSHTSQYLCASSELRGATGELFFGEGSRLTVL.

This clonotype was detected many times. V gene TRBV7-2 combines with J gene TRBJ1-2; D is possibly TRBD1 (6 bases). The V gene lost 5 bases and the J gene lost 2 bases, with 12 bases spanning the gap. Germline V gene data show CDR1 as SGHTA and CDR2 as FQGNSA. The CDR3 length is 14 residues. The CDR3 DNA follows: TGTGCCAGCAGCCCCAGGACAGCAAACTATGGCTACACCTTC. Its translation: CASSPRTANYGYTF.